This T cell receptor (beta chain) was retrieved from a study of T-cell reconstitution after alpha-beta-depleted transplantation in children. As it was prepared, the TCRbeta library received unique molecular identifiers. TCRdb reprocessed the PCR reads via MiXCR and lists one record per CDR3 protein. This table holds about 91,000 distinct CDR3 sequences, 6.5% to 8.5% found once. This clonotype was seen repeatedly, ten times or more. This CDR3 is built from 12 residues. From germline, CDR1 is DFQATT and CDR2 SNEGSKA (reference sequence). The ends were cut back, 3 bases at V and 9 bases at J, with 13 bases in the middle.

The sequence came from a human donor who donated a stem cell graft to a child with congenital amegakaryocytic thrombocytopenia. This sequence joins TRBV20-1 and TRBJ2-3; possibly TRBD1 or TRBD2 for D (5 bases each). Sequences were derived from PBMCs from the stem cell graft donor, sampled from the stem cell graft. In DNA, the CDR3 is TGCAGTGCTAGGACTGGGGGTGACACGCAGTATTTT. Translating it yields CSARTGGDTQYF.